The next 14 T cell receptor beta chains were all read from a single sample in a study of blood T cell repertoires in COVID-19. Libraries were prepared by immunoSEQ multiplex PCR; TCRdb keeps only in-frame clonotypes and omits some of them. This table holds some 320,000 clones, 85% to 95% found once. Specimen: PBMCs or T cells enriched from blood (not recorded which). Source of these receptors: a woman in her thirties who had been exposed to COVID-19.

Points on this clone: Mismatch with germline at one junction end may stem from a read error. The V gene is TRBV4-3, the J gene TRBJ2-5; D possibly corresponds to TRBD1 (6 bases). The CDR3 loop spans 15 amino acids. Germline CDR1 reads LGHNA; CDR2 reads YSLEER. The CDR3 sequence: CASSQDPSGVSPFHF. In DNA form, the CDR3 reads TGCGCCAGCAGCCAAGATCCTTCAGGGGTGTCTCCTTTTCACTTC.

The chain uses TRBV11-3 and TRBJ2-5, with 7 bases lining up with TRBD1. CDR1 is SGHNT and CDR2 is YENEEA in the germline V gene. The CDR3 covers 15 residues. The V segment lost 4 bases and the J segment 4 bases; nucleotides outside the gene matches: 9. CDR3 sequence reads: CASSSRDSSPETQYF. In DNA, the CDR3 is TGTGCCAGCAGCTCCCGGGACAGTTCCCCAGAGACCCAGTACTTC.

The CDR3 here is CAITLGPTGNGYTF. The CDR3 nucleotides are TGTGCCATCACCCTGGGTCCAACAGGGAATGGCTACACCTTC. V and J are TRBV10-3 and TRBJ1-2, with a possible D match to TRBD1 (6 bases). The ends were cut back, 7 bases at V and 6 bases at J, with 18 bases in the middle. This CDR3 is built from 14 residues. In germline, CDR1 is ENHRY, CDR2 SYGVKD.

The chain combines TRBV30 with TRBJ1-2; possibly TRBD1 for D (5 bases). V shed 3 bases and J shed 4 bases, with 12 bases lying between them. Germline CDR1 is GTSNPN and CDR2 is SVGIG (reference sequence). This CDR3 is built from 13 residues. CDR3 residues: CAWRGQAIYGYTF. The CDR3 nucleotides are TGTGCCTGGAGGGGGCAAGCGATCTATGGCTACACCTTC.

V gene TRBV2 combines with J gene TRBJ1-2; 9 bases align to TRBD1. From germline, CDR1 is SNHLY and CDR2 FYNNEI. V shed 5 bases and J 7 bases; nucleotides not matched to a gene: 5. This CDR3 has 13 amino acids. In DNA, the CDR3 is TGTGCCAGCAGTATGACAGGGGGGAGTGGCTACACCTTC. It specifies CASSMTGGSGYTF.

The CDR3 nucleotides are TGTGCTAGTGGTTTGGTACATGATCAGCCCCAGCATTTT. Its translation is CASGLVHDQPQHF. The genes are TRBV12-5 and TRBJ1-5; D is unresolved. With 0 bases removed from V and 5 bases from J, the gap between germline ends came to 5 bases. This CDR3 comprises 13 residues. Germline CDR1 is LGHNT and CDR2 is FRNRAP.

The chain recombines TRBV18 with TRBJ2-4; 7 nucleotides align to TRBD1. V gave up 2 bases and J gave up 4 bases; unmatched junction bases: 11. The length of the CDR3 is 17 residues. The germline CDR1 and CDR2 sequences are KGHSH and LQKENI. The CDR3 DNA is TGTGCCAGCTCACCAGGTCTTTTCCGGGACAGAAAAAACATTCAGTACTTC. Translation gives CASSPGLFRDRKNIQYF.

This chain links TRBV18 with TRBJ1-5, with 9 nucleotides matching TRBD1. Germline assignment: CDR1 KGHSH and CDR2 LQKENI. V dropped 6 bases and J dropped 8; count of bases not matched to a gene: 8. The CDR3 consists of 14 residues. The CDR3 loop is CASSPDRGREPQHF. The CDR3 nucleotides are TGTGCCAGCTCGCCGGACAGGGGTAGGGAGCCCCAGCATTTT. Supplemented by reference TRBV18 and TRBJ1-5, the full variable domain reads NAGVMQNPRHLVRRRGQEARLRCSPMKGHSHVYWYRQLPEEGLKFMVYLQKENIIDESGMPKERFSAEFPKEGPSILRIQQVVRGDSAAYFCASSPDRGREPQHFGDGTRLSIL.

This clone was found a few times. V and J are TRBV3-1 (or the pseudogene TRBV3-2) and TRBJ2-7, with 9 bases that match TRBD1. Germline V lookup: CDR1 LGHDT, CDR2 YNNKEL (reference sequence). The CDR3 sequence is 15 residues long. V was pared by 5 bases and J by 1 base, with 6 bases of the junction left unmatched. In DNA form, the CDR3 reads TGTGCCAGCAGCTCAACCGGGACAGGGTCCTACGAGCAGTACTTC. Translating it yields CASSSTGTGSYEQYF.

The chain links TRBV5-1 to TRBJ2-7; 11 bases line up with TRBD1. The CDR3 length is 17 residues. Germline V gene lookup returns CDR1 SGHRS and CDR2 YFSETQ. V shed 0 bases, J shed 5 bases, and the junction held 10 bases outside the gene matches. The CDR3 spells CASSLGPHRTGGNEQYF. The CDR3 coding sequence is TGCGCCAGCAGCTTGGGTCCCCACAGGACAGGGGGCAACGAGCAGTACTTC.

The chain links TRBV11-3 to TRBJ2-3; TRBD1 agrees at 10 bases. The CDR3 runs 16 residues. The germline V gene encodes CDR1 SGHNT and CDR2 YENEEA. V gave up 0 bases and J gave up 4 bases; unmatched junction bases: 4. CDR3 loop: CASSLEGTGVPDTQYF. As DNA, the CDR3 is TGTGCCAGCAGCTTAGAGGGGACAGGGGTCCCAGATACGCAGTATTTT. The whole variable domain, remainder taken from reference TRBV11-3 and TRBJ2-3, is EAGVVQSPRYKIIEKKQPVAFWCNPISGHNTLYWYLQNLGQGPELLIRYENEEAVDDSQLPKDRFSAERLKGVDSTLKIQPAELGDSAVYLCASSLEGTGVPDTQYFGPGTRLTVL.

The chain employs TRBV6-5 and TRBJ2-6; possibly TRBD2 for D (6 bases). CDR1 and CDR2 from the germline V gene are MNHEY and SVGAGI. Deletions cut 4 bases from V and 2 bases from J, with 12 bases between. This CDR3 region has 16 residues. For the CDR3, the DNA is TGTGCCAGCAGTTTCTCCCGACTAGCTGGGGCCAACGTCCTGACTTTC. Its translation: CASSFSRLAGANVLTF.

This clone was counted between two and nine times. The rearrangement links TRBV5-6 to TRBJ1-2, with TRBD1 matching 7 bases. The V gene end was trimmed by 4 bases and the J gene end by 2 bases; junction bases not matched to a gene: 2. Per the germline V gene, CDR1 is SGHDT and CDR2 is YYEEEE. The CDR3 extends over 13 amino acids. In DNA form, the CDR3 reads TGTGCCAGCAGCCAGACAGGGAACTATGGCTACACCTTC. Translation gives CASSQTGNYGYTF. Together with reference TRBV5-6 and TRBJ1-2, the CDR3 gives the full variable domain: DAGVTQSPTHLIKTRGQQVTLRCSPKSGHDTVSWYQQALGQGPQFIFQYYEEEERQRGNFPDRFSGHQFPNYSSELNVNALLLGDSALYLCASSQTGNYGYTFGSGTRLTVV.

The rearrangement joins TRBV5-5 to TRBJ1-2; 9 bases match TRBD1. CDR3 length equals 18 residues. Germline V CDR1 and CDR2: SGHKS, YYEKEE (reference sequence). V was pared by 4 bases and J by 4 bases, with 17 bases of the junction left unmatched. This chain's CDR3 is CASSPRPSRDRATYGYTF. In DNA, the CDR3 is TGTGCCAGCAGCCCCCGACCGTCAAGGGACAGGGCAACCTATGGCTACACCTTC.